This T cell receptor (beta chain) appears in the sequencing data of a study of glioma-infiltrating T cells. Amplification of TCR alpha and beta CDR3 regions from RNA used iRepertoire nested multiplex PCR. TCRdb redid the calling of the multiplex PCR reads with MiXCR, one entry per CDR3 protein. The sample lists about 130,000 distinct CDR3 sequences; about 23% were seen once. As to this clonotype: With a much larger clone just one base away, this may be a read error.

The CDR3 is made up of 15 amino acids. Looked up from germline, CDR1 is MGHRA and CDR2 is YSYEKL. The TCR sequence derives from a human donor with low-grade glioma or glioblastoma, undergoing nonglioma brain surgery, or in good health (not recorded which). Source material: glioma tissue, nonneoplastic brain tissue, or PBMCs (not recorded which). This rearrangement joins TRBV4-1 to TRBJ1-1, with D hard to call. The DNA of the CDR3 is TGCTCCAGCAGCCAAGATATTAGCACGGACACTGAAGCTTTCTTT. Protein product: CSSSQDISTDTEAFF.